This T cell receptor (beta chain) emerged from a study of blood T cells in healthy people across ages. Study-level points and caveats: Leaving the PBMCs unsorted stopped any conclusive comparison of naive versus antigen-experienced cells.

In the case of this clonotype: Its target is unknown.

Sample-barcoded 5' priming and a J-beta primer mix drove a second PCR of roughly 6 to 12 cycles. TCRdb reprocessed the 5' RACE reads with MiXCR, giving one entry per CDR3 protein. Among more than 650,000 distinct CDR3 sequences listed, 20% to 30% were seen once. V was trimmed by 8 bases and J by 5 bases, leaving 13 bases between them. The CDR3 contains 13 residues. The germline V gene has CDR1 MGHDK and CDR2 SYGVNS. The data were also submitted as part of a second study, on T cells of mothers and their children.

Sequencing was carried out using blood. The chain couples TRBV25-1 to TRBJ2-1; D is perhaps TRBD2 (6 bases). This clonotype was sampled from a boy younger than 18 in good health. The CDR3 here is CASSIWGDNEQFF. In DNA, the CDR3 is TGTGCCAGCTCAATATGGGGGGACAATGAGCAGTTCTTC. The whole variable domain, remainder taken from reference TRBV25-1 and TRBJ2-1, is EADIYQTPRYLVIGTGKKITLECSQTMGHDKMYWYQQDPGMELHLIHYSYGVNSTEKGDLSSESTVSRIRTEHFPLTLESARPSHTSQYLCASSIWGDNEQFFGPGTRLTVL.